The 20 T cell receptor beta chains presented below share a single source sample, sequenced in a study of cytomegalovirus exposure and HLA in healthy donors. PCR primers comprised 60 Vbeta and 13 Jbeta primers. Here immunoSEQ multiplex PCR was the method, and the copy in TCRdb shows in-frame clones only, minus some. This table lists approximately 58,000 clones. The sample comprised PBMCs. Receptor source: a man aged 30 to 45 in good health and CMV-seropositive.

This sequence joins TRBV4-1 and TRBJ1-5; no reliable D call. The CDR3 is 14 amino acids. Germline V CDR1 and CDR2: MGHRA, YSYEKL. Deletions cut 5 bases from V and 6 bases from J, with 14 bases between. CDR3 sequence: CASSLHETLQPQHF. The CDR3 nucleotides read TGCGCCAGCAGCTTACATGAAACGCTTCAGCCCCAGCATTTT.

The chain recombines TRBV9 with TRBJ2-1; 7 nucleotides align to TRBD1. J gave up 6 bases and V 4 bases, and 16 bases lay outside the gene matches. CDR1 SGDLS and CDR2 YYNGEE come from the germline V gene. The CDR3 extends over 17 amino acids. The CDR3 DNA sequence: TGTGCCAGCAGCATATTCCGGGACAGACTTTACGGCAATGAGCAGTTCTTC. Protein sequence: CASSIFRDRLYGNEQFF.

Its frequency marks this clone as medium-sized (0.01 to 0.1%). The sample contains more than one DNA sequence encoding this CDR3. V gene TRBV6-1 combines with J gene TRBJ2-1; TRBD2 matches at 12 bases. Germline V gives CDR1 MNHNS, CDR2 SASEGT. The CDR3 contains 15 residues. Losses at the gene ends were 2 bases for V and 4 bases for J; bases not matched to a gene: 0. The CDR3 loop is CASSELAGGYNEQFF. For the CDR3, the DNA is TGTGCCAGCAGTGAACTAGCGGGAGGGTACAATGAGCAGTTCTTC.

The rearrangement links TRBV6-1 to TRBJ1-2, with 12 bases aligning to TRBD1. The CDR3 is made up of 18 amino acids. Germline V CDR1 and CDR2: MNHNS, SASEGT. Germline trimming cut 4 bases from V and 5 bases from J; bases unmatched to any gene: 14. The CDR3 nucleotides are TGTGCCAGCAGTGGGTCCGGGACAGGGGGCGCGAGAGCTTATGGCTACACCTTC. Its translation is CASSGSGTGGARAYGYTF.

This sequence joins TRBV2 and TRBJ2-1; 8 nucleotides align to TRBD1. The CDR3 sequence is 14 residues long. The germline gives CDR1 SNHLY, CDR2 FYNNEI. V was clipped by 8 bases and J by 5 bases; unmatched bases: 8. CDR3 sequence (DNA): TGTGCCAGCCAGCAGGGGGCTTCCGACAATGAGCAGTTCTTC. Translation gives CASQQGASDNEQFF. Filled out from reference TRBV2 and TRBJ2-1, the complete variable domain reads EPEVTQTPSHQVTQMGQEVILRCVPISNHLYFYWYRQILGQKVEFLVSFYNNEISEKSEIFDDQFSVERPDGSNFTLKIRSTKLEDSAMYFCASQQGASDNEQFFGPGTRLTVL.

Turning to this clone: Sequence at one end of the junction differs from germline and may be a read error. The J gene is TRBJ1-3, the V gene TRBV7-7; tentative D call: TRBD1 (5 bases). CDR3 size: 15 residues. In germline, CDR1 is SSHAT, CDR2 FNYEAQ (reference sequence). CDR3 nucleotides: TGTGCTAGCAGCTTAGGGGCAGGGTCTGGAAACACCATATATTTT. Amino acid sequence: CASSLGAGSGNTIYF.

This chain joins TRBV6-1 and TRBJ2-2, with D possibly matching TRBD1 (5 bases). The germline gives CDR1 MNHNS, CDR2 SASEGT. The CDR3 sequence is 14 residues long. Trimming left V 5 bases short and J 1 base short, with 8 bases between. The CDR3 protein is CASSRQRNTGELFF. CDR3 coding DNA: TGTGCCAGCAGTCGACAGAGGAACACCGGGGAGCTGTTTTTT.

The rearrangement joins TRBV19 to TRBJ2-1, with TRBD2 identical over 8 bases. With V trimmed by 1 base and J by 9 bases, 8 bases remained unmatched. This CDR3 has 15 amino acids. Per germline, CDR1 LNHDA and CDR2 SQIVND (reference sequence). As DNA, the CDR3 is TGTGCCAGTAGTATAGGTCCTAGCGGGCCATTTGAGCAGTTCTTC. Its protein is CASSIGPSGPFEQFF. Full variable domain (rest looked up from reference TRBV19 and TRBJ2-1): DGGITQSPKYLFRKEGQNVTLSCEQNLNHDAMYWYRQDPGQGLRLIYYSQIVNDFQKGDIAEGYSVSREKKESFPLTVTSAQKNPTAFYLCASSIGPSGPFEQFFGPGTRLTVL.

This rearrangement joins TRBV27 to TRBJ2-2; 7 positions agree with TRBD2. The CDR3 totals 14 residues. The germline V gene encodes CDR1 MNHEY and CDR2 SMNVEV (reference sequence). J lost 4 bases, V lost 7 bases, and 6 bases had no gene match. In DNA, the CDR3 is TGTGCCAGCACCCCTGGGGGGGGCACCGGGGAGCTGTTTTTT. Its protein is CASTPGGGTGELFF.

The chain couples TRBV6-1 to TRBJ2-5; D gene unclear. The better agreement between TRBJ2-7 and the DNA end casts doubt on the J call. This CDR3 has 12 amino acids. CDR1 is MNHNS and CDR2 is SASEGT in the germline V gene. The CDR3 is CASRQTAYEQYF. CDR3 in DNA: TGTGCCAGCAGACAGACCGCCTACGAGCAGTACTTC.

The chain couples TRBV9 to TRBJ2-5; 8 positions match TRBD2. The V and J ends lost 4 bases and 1 base, in that order; junction bases with no gene match: 6. Germline V lookup: CDR1 SGDLS, CDR2 YYNGEE. The CDR3 length is 15 residues. This CDR3 is CASSPDSGAQETQYF. CDR3 coding DNA: TGTGCCAGCAGCCCGGATAGCGGGGCCCAAGAGACCCAGTACTTC.

The genes are TRBV19 and TRBJ1-2; 9 bases align to TRBD1. V dropped 6 bases and J dropped 8; count of bases not matched to a gene: 10. Per germline, CDR1 LNHDA and CDR2 SQIVND (reference sequence). The CDR3 covers 14 residues. The CDR3 region has the DNA TGTGCCAGTAGGATACAGGGGGCGCCGGGAGGCTACACCTTC. Its protein product is CASRIQGAPGGYTF.

The chain couples TRBV9 to TRBJ2-2, with a weak D call TRBD1 (6 bases). The V and J ends lost 0 bases and 7 bases respectively, with 13 bases between them. This CDR3 region has 15 residues. Germline CDR1 SGDLS, CDR2 YYNGEE. The CDR3 sequence is CASSVDRVGIGELFF. The CDR3 nucleotides read TGTGCCAGCAGCGTAGACAGGGTCGGTATCGGGGAGCTGTTTTTT.

The V and J genes are TRBV13 and TRBJ2-1; TRBD2 might be the D (5 bases). V lost 0 bases, J lost 12 bases, and 6 bases lay in between. From germline, CDR1 is PRHDT and CDR2 FYEKMQ (reference sequence). CDR3 length equals 11 residues. Here the CDR3 DNA reads TGTGCCAGCAGCTTAGGCGGGGTGCAGTTCTTC. Translating it yields CASSLGGVQFF.

This chain uses TRBV5-1 with TRBJ2-1; 11 bases line up with TRBD2. Germline V gene lookup returns CDR1 SGHRS and CDR2 YFSETQ. J lost 3 bases, V lost 4 bases, and 6 bases had no gene match. There are 16 residues in the CDR3. The CDR3 sequence is CASSGLTSGSYNEQFF. The CDR3, as DNA: TGCGCCAGCAGCGGCCTAACTAGCGGGAGCTACAATGAGCAGTTCTTC.

DNA of the CDR3: TGTGCCAGCAGCTTTTTGGCCAGGGATGGACTAGCTTCGAACTACGAGCAGTACTTC. It translates to CASSFLARDGLASNYEQYF. The V and J genes are TRBV7-2 and TRBJ2-7; 8 bases agree with TRBD2. There are 19 residues in the CDR3. Trimming removed 3 bases from V and 3 bases from J; junction bases left unmatched: 19. In germline, CDR1 is SGHTA, CDR2 FQGNSA.

The chain employs TRBV4-1 and TRBJ1-1; 10 nucleotides align to TRBD1. The CDR3 spans 14 residues. The V gene end was trimmed by 4 bases and the J gene end by 3 bases; junction bases not matched to a gene: 2. Germline V gene lookup returns CDR1 MGHRA and CDR2 YSYEKL. The CDR3 is CASSPGQGYTEAFF. Written as DNA, the CDR3 is TGCGCCAGCAGCCCGGGACAGGGGTACACTGAAGCTTTCTTT.

The rearrangement links TRBV27 to TRBJ1-4; D unclear. The germline CDR1 and CDR2 sequences are MNHEY and SMNVEV (reference sequence). V lost 1 base and J lost 5, with 8 bases in between. The CDR3 runs to 14 residues. The chain's CDR3 is CASSLFSKNEKLFF. CDR3 in DNA: TGTGCCAGCAGTTTATTCAGTAAAAATGAAAAACTGTTTTTT.

The chain recombines TRBV6-5 with TRBJ1-2; weak D call: TRBD1 (5 bases). CDR3 size: 15 residues. V gave up 6 bases and J gave up 6 bases, with 20 bases separating them. The V gene's germline CDR1 is MNHEY and CDR2 SVGAGI. The CDR3 DNA reads TGTGCCAGCAGAAACGACCGGGGGAGGGTGGATGGCTACACCTTC. This codes for CASRNDRGRVDGYTF.

The chain combines TRBV7-3 with TRBJ1-1, with 8 bases fitting TRBD1. The CDR3 extends over 15 amino acids. Germline V gives CDR1 SGHTA, CDR2 FQGTGA. V shed 3 bases and J 3 bases; nucleotides not matched to a gene: 6. The CDR3 region is CASSFETGVYTEAFF. The CDR3 DNA sequence: TGTGCCAGCAGCTTTGAGACAGGGGTCTACACTGAAGCTTTCTTT.